This TCR beta chain emerged from a study of regulatory dendritic cells for organ transplantation. Findings and limits, study-wide: The most alloreactive TCR clonotypes were found in resting memory CD8+ cells. Between individuals, the alloreactive memory CD8+ T cell pool differed considerably. Memory T cells were less diverse than naive, with memory CD8+ most oligoclonal.

Turning to this clone: What it binds is unknown.

This table comes from immunoSEQ multiplex PCR, and its TCRdb copy is limited to in-frame clones, with some not included. Among under 40,000 clones, 75% to 95% were seen once, and the ten largest hold around 0.11%. CD4+ or CD8+ T cells were sorted as naive CD45RA+ or memory CD45RO+. CDR1 and CDR2 (germline): SEHNR, FQNEAQ (reference sequence). The CDR3 runs 14 residues. Trimming removed 5 bases from V and 4 bases from J; junction bases left unmatched: 5. Source material: naive CD8+ T cells from blood. Subset defined: CD45RA+ naive T cells. The chain joins TRBV7-9 to TRBJ1-2; 9 bases line up with TRBD1. The receptor's source is a human donor in good health. The CDR3 loop is CASSTPTGGYGYTF. CDR3 nucleotide sequence: TGTGCCAGCAGCACTCCGACAGGGGGCTATGGCTACACCTTC. Full variable domain (remainder filled in from reference TRBV7-9 and TRBJ1-2): DTGVSQNPRHKITKRGQNVTFRCDPISEHNRLYWYRQTLGQGPEFLTYFQNEAQLEKSRLLSDRFSAERPKGSFSTLEIQRTEQGDSAMYLCASSTPTGGYGYTFGSGTRLTVV.